This T cell receptor beta chain was documented in a study of shared clonotypes between healthy human individuals (dated by TCRdb to 2020 to 2021). Background on the whole study: A couple of women and a few men aged 18 to 49 years were included in the cohort. To estimate repertoire size and how much clonotype sharing occurs between individuals, the study deeply sequenced the blood TCR repertoires of about five healthy adults. Leukapheresis yielded between about 0.85 and 10 billion PBMCs per donor. To increase sequencing depth and limit assay-specific biases, different laboratories used diverse techniques to prepare libraries and sequence TCR repertoires. On the study overall, not on this receptor specifically: Because the study included a small number of donors, the genetic and exposure-history diversity represented was limited. Sampling was limited to blood, and TCR repertoires in tissue likely differ from TCR repertoires in blood. Pairwise subsampling led to the expectation that sequencing depth would affect the degree of clonotype sharing among donors.

As concerns this clone: Its target antigen remains unknown. No clone much larger than this one lies a single base away; base qualities are absent.

Trimming costs V 0 bases and J 1 base, and their ends lie 9 bases apart. From the cysteine up to the phenylalanine, the CDR3 has a length of 15 residues. This entry keeps only the CDR3 DNA: 45 bases, framed from base 1. Reading the germline V gene gives CDR1 SGHDN and CDR2 FVKESK. TCR CDR3 regions were amplified from genomic DNA by multiplex PCR using the deep immunoSEQ assay. Extracted genomic DNA from each cell subset was distributed evenly across all wells of several immunoSEQ 96-well plates, and each plate was treated as a replicate. For unsorted PBMC, each replicate PCR was loaded with roughly 270 ng genomic DNA, equivalent to 25,000 to 35,000 T cell genomes. Unsorted PBMC genomic DNA was sequenced across ten immunoSEQ deep assay plates. Purified libraries were quantified with a Qubit 3.0 fluorometer, sized on a Bioanalyzer 2100, and re-quantified with the KAPA Library Quantification kit. Every immunoSEQ 96-well plate was sequenced on a dedicated single-read 150-cycle Illumina NextSeq 550 flow cell. Concerning the study's data processing: Because the immunoSEQ output held only junctional sequences and lacked quality scores, the filtering could not match the filtering applied to full-length reads. Sequences were annotated with PyIR, a Python wrapper for IgBLAST v1.9, using IMGT germline references to assign V/J genes and CDR3. Any read was removed if the V/J assignment was weak (E-value above 1e-6), the CDR3 was missing, or the read contained stop codons, out-of-frame junctions, or ambiguous translated residues. V3J clonotypes were defined by identical inferred V gene, J gene, and CDR3 amino acid sequence. Percentage overlap between repertoires was computed as shared unique clonotypes divided by the size of the smaller repertoire. RTK rarefaction, the Chao1 estimator, and Recon v2.1 estimates of unobserved clonotypes were used to assess repertoire richness. The table comes from immuneACCESS by way of TCRdb, which keeps in-frame sequences with V and J called. Part of the clones is missing from these tables; in studies checked, under half for an unresolved V gene and the rest for unknown reasons. The D gene and trimming were derived from the DNA, and the V and J assignments and clone size from that table. The sample contains approximately 500,000 clones, 60% to 85% of them found a single time. The ten largest make up about an eighth of the sample.

The donors were healthy, HIV-negative adults with no recently reported acute infections or vaccinations. Every donor was a Caucasian adult residing in Nashville, Tennessee, USA. In the unsorted samples, tens of millions of PBMCs were counted, and genomic DNA was extracted using the QIAamp DNA Blood Mini kit. Blood was obtained by leukapheresis, after which PBMCs were separated by Ficoll-Histopaque density gradient centrifugation and cryopreserved in liquid nitrogen vapor phase. The TCR originated in a woman aged 35 to 49 in good health. Some clones in this sample may be carry-over from other donors' samples. Sequencing used PBMCs. The chain uses TRBV14 and TRBJ1-1; no D gene is confidently identified. The CDR3 protein is CASSQDGGWNTEAFF. The sequenced DNA is TGTGCCAGCAGCCAAGATGGAGGTTGGAACACTGAAGCTTTCTTT.